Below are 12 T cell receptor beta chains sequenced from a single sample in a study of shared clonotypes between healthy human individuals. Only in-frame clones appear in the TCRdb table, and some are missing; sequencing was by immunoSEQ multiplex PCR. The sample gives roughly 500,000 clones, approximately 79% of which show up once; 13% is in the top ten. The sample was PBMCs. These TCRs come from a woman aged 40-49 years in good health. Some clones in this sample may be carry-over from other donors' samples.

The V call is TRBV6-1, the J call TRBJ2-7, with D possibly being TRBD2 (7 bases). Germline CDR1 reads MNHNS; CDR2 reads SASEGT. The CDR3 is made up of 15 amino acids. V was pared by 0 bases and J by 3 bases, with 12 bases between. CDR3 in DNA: TGTGCCAGCAGTGAAGCTGGGGGGGCAGGCTACGAGCAGTACTTC. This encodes CASSEAGGAGYEQYF.

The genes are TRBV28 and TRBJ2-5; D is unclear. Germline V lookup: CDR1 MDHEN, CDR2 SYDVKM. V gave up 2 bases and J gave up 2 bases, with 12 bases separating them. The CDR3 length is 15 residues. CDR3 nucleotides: TGTGCCAGCAGTTTAGACCCACGGGTTCAAGAGACCCAGTACTTC. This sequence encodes CASSLDPRVQETQYF.

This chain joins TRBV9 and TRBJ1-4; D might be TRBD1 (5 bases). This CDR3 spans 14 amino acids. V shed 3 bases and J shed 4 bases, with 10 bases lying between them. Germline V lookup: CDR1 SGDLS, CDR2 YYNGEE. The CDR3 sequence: CASSAGGDNEKLFF. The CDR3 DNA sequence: TGTGCCAGCAGCGCTGGGGGGGATAATGAAAAACTGTTTTTT.

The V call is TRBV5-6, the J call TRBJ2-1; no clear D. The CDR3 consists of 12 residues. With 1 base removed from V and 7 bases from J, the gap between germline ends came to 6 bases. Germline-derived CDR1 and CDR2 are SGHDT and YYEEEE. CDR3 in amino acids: CASSLTGNEQFF. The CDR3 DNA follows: TGTGCCAGCAGCTTGACTGGAAATGAGCAGTTCTTC.

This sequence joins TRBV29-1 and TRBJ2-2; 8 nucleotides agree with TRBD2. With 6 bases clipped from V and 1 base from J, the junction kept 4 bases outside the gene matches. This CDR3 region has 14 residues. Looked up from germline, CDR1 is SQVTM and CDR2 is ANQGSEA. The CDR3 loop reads CSVWTSRNTGELFF. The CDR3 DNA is TGCAGCGTCTGGACTAGCCGGAACACCGGGGAGCTGTTTTTT.

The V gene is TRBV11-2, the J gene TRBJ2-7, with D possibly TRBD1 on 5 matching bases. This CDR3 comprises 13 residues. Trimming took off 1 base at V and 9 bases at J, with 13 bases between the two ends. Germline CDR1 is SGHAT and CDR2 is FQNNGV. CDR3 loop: CASSLVLRDAQYF. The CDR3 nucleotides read TGTGCCAGCAGCTTAGTTCTCAGGGATGCGCAGTACTTC.

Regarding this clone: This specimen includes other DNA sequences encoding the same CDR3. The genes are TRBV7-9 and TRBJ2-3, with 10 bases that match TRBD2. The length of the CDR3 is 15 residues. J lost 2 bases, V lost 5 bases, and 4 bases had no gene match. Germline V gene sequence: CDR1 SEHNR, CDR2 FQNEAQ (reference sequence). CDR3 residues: CASSPLAGSTDTQYF. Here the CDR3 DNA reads TGTGCCAGCAGCCCACTAGCGGGGTCCACAGATACGCAGTATTTT. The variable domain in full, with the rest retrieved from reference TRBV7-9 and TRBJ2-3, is DTGVSQNPRHKITKRGQNVTFRCDPISEHNRLYWYRQTLGQGPEFLTYFQNEAQLEKSRLLSDRFSAERPKGSFSTLEIQRTEQGDSAMYLCASSPLAGSTDTQYFGPGTRLTVL.

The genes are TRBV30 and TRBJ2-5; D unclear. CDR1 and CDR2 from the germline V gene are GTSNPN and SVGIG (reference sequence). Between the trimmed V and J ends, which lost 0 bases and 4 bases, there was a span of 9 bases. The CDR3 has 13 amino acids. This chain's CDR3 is CAWSVRGGETQYF. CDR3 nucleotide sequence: TGTGCCTGGAGTGTACGAGGTGGAGAGACCCAGTACTTC.

The CDR3 DNA reads as TGTGCCAGCTCACCAAGACAGGGGAGGGTCAATGAGCAGTTCTTC. Its protein product is CASSPRQGRVNEQFF. V usage is TRBV18 and J usage is TRBJ2-1, with a possible D match to TRBD1 (8 bases). The CDR3 length is 15 residues. Germline CDR1 reads KGHSH; CDR2 reads LQKENI. The V end lost 2 bases, the J end lost 6 bases, and 14 bases lay between the germline ends.

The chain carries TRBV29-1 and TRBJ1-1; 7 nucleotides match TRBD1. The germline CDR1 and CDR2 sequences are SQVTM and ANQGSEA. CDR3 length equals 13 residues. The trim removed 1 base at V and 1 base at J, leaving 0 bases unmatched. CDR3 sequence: CSVEGTGNTEAFF. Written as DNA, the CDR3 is TGCAGCGTTGAAGGGACAGGGAACACTGAAGCTTTCTTT.

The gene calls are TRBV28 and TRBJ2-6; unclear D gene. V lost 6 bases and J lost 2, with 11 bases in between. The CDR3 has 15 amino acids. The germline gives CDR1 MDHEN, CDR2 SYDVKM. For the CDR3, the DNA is TGTGCCAGCAGCCCCAACATTGCTGGGGCCAACGTCCTGACTTTC. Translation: CASSPNIAGANVLTF.

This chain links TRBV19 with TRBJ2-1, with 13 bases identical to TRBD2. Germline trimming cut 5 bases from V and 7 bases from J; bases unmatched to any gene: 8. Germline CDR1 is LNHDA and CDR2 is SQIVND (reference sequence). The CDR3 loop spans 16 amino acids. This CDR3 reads CASSPKGLAGRNEQFF. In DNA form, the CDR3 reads TGTGCCAGTAGTCCAAAGGGACTAGCGGGACGGAATGAGCAGTTCTTC.